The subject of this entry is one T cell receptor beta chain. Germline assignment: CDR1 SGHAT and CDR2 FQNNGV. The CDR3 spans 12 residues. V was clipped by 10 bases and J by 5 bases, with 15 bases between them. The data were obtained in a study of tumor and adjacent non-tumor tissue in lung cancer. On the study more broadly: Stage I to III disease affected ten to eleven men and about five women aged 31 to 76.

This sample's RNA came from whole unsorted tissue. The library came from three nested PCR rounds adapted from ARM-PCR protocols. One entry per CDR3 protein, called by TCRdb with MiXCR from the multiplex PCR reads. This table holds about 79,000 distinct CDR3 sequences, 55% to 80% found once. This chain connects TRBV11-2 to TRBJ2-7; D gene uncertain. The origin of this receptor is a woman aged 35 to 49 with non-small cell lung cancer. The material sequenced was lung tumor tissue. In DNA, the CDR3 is TGTGCCAATAGCTTGACCCAGGACGAGCAGTACTTC. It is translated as CANSLTQDEQYF.